This is a list of T cell receptor beta chains from one sample in a study of T-cell reconstitution after alpha-beta-depleted transplantation in children. MiXCR was run by TCRdb on the PCR reads, yielding one entry per CDR3 protein. Of approximately 650,000 distinct CDR3 sequences listed, approximately 14% are singletons. The sequenced sample was PBMCs, obtained before TCRalphabeta/CD19-depleted stem cell transplant. Source of these receptors: a girl between 2 and 10 years old with congenital amegakaryocytic thrombocytopenia, due to receive a stem cell transplant. The CDR3 runs from the conserved cysteine through the conserved F or W. A D gene is named only where the DNA matches it firmly. Clone size is not always given. Where it is, it says once, few, many or a class for expanded clones.

size	V	D	J	CDR3	DNA
few	TRBV12-3/TRBV12-4	TRBD1	TRBJ2-2	CASRGETGVKTGELFF	TGTGCCAGCAGAGGGGAGACAGGGGTTAAGACCGGGGAGCTGTTTTTT
few	TRBV15	NA	TRBJ1-1	CATTDRGWVNTEAFF	TGTGCCACCACCGACCGGGGCTGGGTGAACACTGAAGCTTTCTTT
NA	TRBV5-6	NA	TRBJ2-7	CASSLYQGFNEQYF	TGTGCCAGCAGCTTGTATCAGGGTTTCAACGAGCAGTACTTC
NA	TRBV11-2	NA	TRBJ2-5	CASSSRGVSQETQYF	TGTGCCAGCAGCTCCCGAGGGGTGAGCCAAGAGACCCAGTACTTC
few	TRBV12-3/TRBV12-4	NA	TRBJ1-1	CASSRQGRVEAFF	TGTGCCAGCAGCCGACAAGGGCGGGTTGAAGCTTTCTTT
NA	TRBV15	NA	TRBJ1-1	CATSPRTGANTEAFF	TGTGCCACCAGCCCACGGACGGGGGCCAACACTGAAGCTTTCTTT
many	TRBV20-1	NA	TRBJ2-1	CSAMPAGLYNEQFF	TGCAGTGCCATGCCTGCGGGATTATACAATGAGCAGTTCTTC
NA	TRBV13	NA	TRBJ2-1	CASSPGFHSYNEQFF	TGTGCCAGCAGCCCCGGGTTTCACTCCTACAATGAGCAGTTCTTC
many	TRBV29-1	TRBD1	TRBJ1-4	CSAGDRGKKELFF	TGCAGCGCGGGGGACAGGGGAAAGAAAGAACTGTTTTTT
NA	TRBV2	NA	TRBJ2-2	CASSELRGRTGELFF	TGTGCCAGCAGTGAACTACGGGGGCGCACCGGGGAGCTGTTTTTT
few	TRBV19	TRBD1	TRBJ2-2	CASSTRQGWTGELFF	TGTGCCAGTAGTACCCGACAGGGGTGGACCGGGGAGCTGTTTTTT
NA	TRBV29-1	NA	TRBJ1-2	CSVEEVHPFF	TGCAGCGTTGAAGAAGTACATCCCTTCTTC
NA	TRBV5-1	NA	TRBJ1-5	CATGTANQPQHF	TGCGCCACCGGGACGGCCAATCAGCCCCAGCATTTT
many	TRBV20-1	NA	TRBJ1-5	CSARPPGGDQPQHF	TGCAGTGCTAGGCCCCCCGGGGGAGATCAGCCCCAGCATTTT
NA	TRBV20-1	TRBD1	TRBJ1-2	CSARNRGEIYGYTF	TGCAGTGCTAGAAACAGGGGAGAAATCTATGGCTACACCTTC
many	TRBV20-1	NA	TRBJ2-1	CSARDPANEQFF	TGCAGTGCTAGAGATCCAGCGAATGAGCAGTTCTTC
few	TRBV5-1	NA	TRBJ2-7	CASCTPQFRSYEQYF	TGCGCCAGCTGTACCCCCCAGTTTAGGTCCTACGAGCAGTACTTC
NA	TRBV5-5	NA	TRBJ2-1	CASILFDWPLSGEQFF	TGTGCCAGCATCCTGTTTGATTGGCCCCTTTCCGGAGAGCAGTTCTTC
many	TRBV20-1	NA	TRBJ2-7	CSASPRDGSLSYEQYF	TGCAGTGCTAGCCCCCGTGACGGGAGCCTCTCCTACGAGCAGTACTTC
many	TRBV5-1	TRBD2	TRBJ2-1	CASSLDGRDNEQFF	TGCGCCAGCAGCTTGGACGGGAGGGACAATGAGCAGTTCTTC
many	TRBV5-1	TRBD1	TRBJ2-1	CASSETGLGNEQFF	TGCGCCAGCAGCGAGACAGGGTTGGGCAATGAGCAGTTCTTC
many	TRBV10-3	NA	TRBJ1-2	CAISDRQGLMDGYTF	TGTGCCATCAGTGATCGGCAGGGCCTCATGGATGGCTACACCTTC
few	TRBV10-3	NA	TRBJ2-3	CAISNRASGVDTQYF	TGTGCCATCAGCAACAGGGCCAGCGGCGTAGATACGCAGTATTTT
few	TRBV7-9	NA	TRBJ2-1	CASSFGTYDPSYNEQFF	TGTGCCAGCAGCTTCGGGACTTACGACCCGTCCTACAATGAGCAGTTCTTC
many	TRBV25-1	TRBD1	TRBJ2-3	CASSDRTGAGADTQYF	TGTGCCAGCAGTGACAGGACAGGGGCAGGAGCAGATACGCAGTATTTT
few	TRBV7-9	NA	TRBJ2-7	CASSSNEGGEKIYEQYF	TGTGCCAGCAGCTCCAACGAGGGGGGGGAGAAGATATACGAGCAGTACTTC
many	TRBV12-3/TRBV12-4	TRBD2	TRBJ2-1	CASRQRTSGFGNEQFF	TGTGCCAGCAGGCAACGTACTAGCGGATTTGGGAATGAGCAGTTCTTC
NA	TRBV29-1	NA	TRBJ2-1	CSVPEGSANNEQFF	TGCAGCGTCCCTGAGGGTAGCGCGAACAATGAGCAGTTCTTC
many	TRBV27	NA	TRBJ1-2	CASSFEGHGYTF	TGTGCCAGCAGCTTCGAGGGCCATGGCTACACCTTC
many	TRBV20-1	TRBD1	TRBJ1-2	CSASPRTGGSTNYGYTF	TGCAGTGCTAGCCCTCGGACAGGGGGGTCTACTAACTATGGCTACACCTTC
many	TRBV12-3/TRBV12-4	NA	TRBJ1-5	CASSGVGQPQHF	TGTGCCAGCAGTGGGGTCGGCCAGCCCCAGCATTTT
many	TRBV20-1	TRBD2	TRBJ2-7	CSAESGTSSYF	TGCAGTGCGGAGAGCGGGACTAGCTCCTACTTC
NA	TRBV18	NA	TRBJ1-2	CASSPAGTNPLYGYTF	TGTGCCAGCTCACCGGCAGGGACGAACCCCCTCTATGGCTACACCTTC
NA	TRBV14	TRBD2	TRBJ2-1	CASSHAGLAGYNEQFF	TGTGCCAGCAGCCACGCCGGGCTAGCGGGGTACAATGAGCAGTTCTTC
few	TRBV7-8	NA	TRBJ1-4	CASSVFATNEKLFF	TGTGCCAGCAGCGTATTTGCAACTAATGAAAAACTGTTTTTT
few	TRBV28	TRBD2	TRBJ2-1	CASSLLVAGGSYNEQFF	TGTGCCAGCAGTTTATTGGTAGCGGGAGGCTCCTACAATGAGCAGTTCTTC
few	TRBV27	NA	TRBJ2-2	CASSLTWGTGELFF	TGTGCCAGCAGCCTGACTTGGGGGACCGGGGAGCTGTTTTTT
many	TRBV14	TRBD1	TRBJ2-5	CASSQRDREETQYF	TGTGCCAGCAGCCAACGGGACAGGGAAGAGACCCAGTACTTC
many	TRBV10-2	NA	TRBJ2-1	CASSERGAFLNEQFF	TGCGCCAGCAGTGAGAGGGGGGCCTTCCTTAATGAGCAGTTCTTC
few	TRBV4-1	NA	TRBJ2-7	CASSQGAQTYEQYF	TGCGCCAGCAGCCAGGGGGCGCAGACCTACGAGCAGTACTTC
few	TRBV7-9	NA	TRBJ2-2	CASSSKGPSNTGELFF	TGTGCCAGCAGCTCAAAGGGGCCGTCGAACACCGGGGAGCTGTTTTTT